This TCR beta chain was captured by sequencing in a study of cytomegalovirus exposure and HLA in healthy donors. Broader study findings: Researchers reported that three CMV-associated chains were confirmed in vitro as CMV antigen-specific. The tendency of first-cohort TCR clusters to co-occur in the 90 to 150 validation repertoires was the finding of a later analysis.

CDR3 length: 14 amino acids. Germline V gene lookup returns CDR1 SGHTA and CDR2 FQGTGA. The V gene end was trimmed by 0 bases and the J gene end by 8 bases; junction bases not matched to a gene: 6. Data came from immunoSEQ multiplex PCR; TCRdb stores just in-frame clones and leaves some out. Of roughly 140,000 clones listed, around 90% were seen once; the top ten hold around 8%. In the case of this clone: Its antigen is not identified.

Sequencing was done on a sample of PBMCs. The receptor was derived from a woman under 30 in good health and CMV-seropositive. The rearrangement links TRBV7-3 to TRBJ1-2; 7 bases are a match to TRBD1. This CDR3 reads CASSLTEGARGYTF. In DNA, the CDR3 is TGTGCCAGCAGCTTAACAGAGGGGGCGCGAGGCTACACCTTC.